This is a list of T cell receptor beta chains from one sample in a study of regulatory T cells in long-lasting Graves disease. TCRdb redid the calling of the multiplex PCR reads with MiXCR, one entry per CDR3 protein. This repertoire shows over 350,000 distinct CDR3 sequences, around 13% found once; its top ten account for about a sixth. These same data were also listed under a study on T cells in Graves' hyperthyroidism and ophthalmopathy.

This material consisted of peripheral blood mononuclear cells (PBMCs), taken at new diagnosis, from a patient treated with antithyroid drugs. Every receptor here comes from a woman between 50 and 59 years old with Graves disease. Both conserved end residues are part of each CDR3. The D gene is left open where the match is weak. Rows give clone size only sometimes, using once, few, many, or a class for an expanded clone.

TGTGCCAGCAGCCAGGGACAGGGTCTTTATCAGCCCCAGCATTTT | CASSQGQGLYQPQHF | TRBJ1-5 | TRBV2 | many | TRBD1
TGTGCCAGCAGTAACATTGGCCAGCCCCAGCATTTT | CASSNIGQPQHF | TRBJ1-5 | TRBV6-2/TRBV6-3 | few | NA
TGTGCCAGCAGCCCGTTCGGACGGTTACAAGAGACCCAGTACTTC | CASSPFGRLQETQYF | TRBJ2-5 | TRBV5-5 | many | NA
TGTGCCTGGAGTGTCTTACTAGCGGGAGGGCCTGTGGTCTTC | CAWSVLLAGGPVVF | TRBJ2-1 | TRBV30 | many | TRBD2
TGTGCCAGCAGCTTAGCCCCAGGGAAGAAATCCTACGAGCAGTACTTC | CASSLAPGKKSYEQYF | TRBJ2-7 | TRBV7-8 | many | NA
TGTGCCAGCAGTGAGGGACTAGCGGGGACCCCACACACCGGGGAGCTGTTTTTT | CASSEGLAGTPHTGELFF | TRBJ2-2 | TRBV6-1 | many | TRBD2
TGTGCCAGCAGCTCGGAGCGGAGGTACTACGAGCAGTACTTC | CASSSERRYYEQYF | TRBJ2-7 | TRBV7-9 | many | NA
TGTGCCAGCAGCGGTAGAGGGAGCTTGGACACTGAAGCTTTCTTT | CASSGRGSLDTEAFF | TRBJ1-1 | TRBV28 | many | NA
TGTGCCATCGCGGGAGTTGGCTACGAGCAGTACTTC | CAIAGVGYEQYF | TRBJ2-7 | TRBV10-3 | many | TRBD2
TGTGCCAGCAGCCCTCTTATTGACTCACCCCTCCACTTT | CASSPLIDSPLHF | TRBJ1-6 | TRBV3-1 | NA | NA
TGTGCCAGCAGCTTGAGGAGTCAGGGGGCTGGAGAGCAGTACTTC | CASSLRSQGAGEQYF | TRBJ2-7 | TRBV5-5 | many | TRBD1
TGTGCCAGCAGCAAGAAAGGACAGGGGCCCCGGACCCAGTACTTC | CASSKKGQGPRTQYF | TRBJ2-5 | TRBV5-4 | few | TRBD1
TGTGCCAGCAGCCCCGGGACAGGGAGCTCTGGGGCCAACGTCCTGACTTTC | CASSPGTGSSGANVLTF | TRBJ2-6 | TRBV7-9 | NA | TRBD1
TGTGCCAGCAGTCTACTTAAGGACAGTCCGAAGTTCTTC | CASSLLKDSPKFF | TRBJ2-1 | TRBV27 | many | NA
TGCAGTGCTAGAGATCAAGGGGGCCTAAGCAATCAGCCCCAGCATTTT | CSARDQGGLSNQPQHF | TRBJ1-5 | TRBV20-1 | few | TRBD1
TGTGCCAGCAGCTCAATTGAGGGACAGTTCGGTTACGAGCAGTACTTC | CASSSIEGQFGYEQYF | TRBJ2-7 | TRBV7-9 | few | TRBD1
TGTGCCTGGAGACCGTGGGCGGAGGGTATCGGGGAGCTGTTTTTT | CAWRPWAEGIGELFF | TRBJ2-2 | TRBV30 | NA | NA
TGCAGTGCTAGAGCAATTCCCGGACAGGGAGGGTCCTACGAGCAGTACTTC | CSARAIPGQGGSYEQYF | TRBJ2-7 | TRBV20-1 | many | NA
TGCGCCAGCAGCTTAGCAGGAACGAACAACTATGGCTACACCTTC | CASSLAGTNNYGYTF | TRBJ1-2 | TRBV5-1 | many | NA
TGCGCCAGCAGCTTGGCCGGTGGGGGGGGTGGCGGTGAAGCTTTCTTT | CASSLAGGGGGGEAFF | TRBJ1-1 | TRBV5-1 | NA | NA
TGTGCCTCGGGACTGATTGGCACTGAAGCTTTCTTT | CASGLIGTEAFF | TRBJ1-1 | TRBV30 | few | NA
TGTGCCAGCAGCCAAGAGGTTTTGGCAGCCTCTGGAAACACCATATATTTT | CASSQEVLAASGNTIYF | TRBJ1-3 | TRBV3-1 | NA | NA
TGCAGCGTTGGGGGAACAGGGGGCAGCGATGAGCAGTTCTTC | CSVGGTGGSDEQFF | TRBJ2-1 | TRBV29-1 | many | TRBD1
TGTGCCAGCAGCCCAGGATCAAAAAACAATGAGCAGTTCTTC | CASSPGSKNNEQFF | TRBJ2-1 | TRBV7-9 | many | NA
TGTGCCAGCAGCTCCCACGGACTAGCGGGAGGCTACCGGGAGCAGTTCTTC | CASSSHGLAGGYREQFF | TRBJ2-1 | TRBV7-6 | many | TRBD2
TGTGCCAGTAGTATTGGGGGAGGTGGGGATGAGCAGTTCTTC | CASSIGGGGDEQFF | TRBJ2-1 | TRBV19 | NA | NA
TGTGCCAGTAGACCGGGACTCAAGAACACTGAAGCTTTCTTT | CASRPGLKNTEAFF | TRBJ1-1 | TRBV19 | NA | NA
TGTGCCAGCAGCTGGGTTTCGGGTACAGATACGCAGTATTTT | CASSWVSGTDTQYF | TRBJ2-3 | TRBV11-1 | many | NA
TGCGCCAGCAGCTTGCTAACAGTCAAGGGGGGGGAGACCCAGTACTTC | CASSLLTVKGGETQYF | TRBJ2-5 | TRBV5-1 | NA | NA
TGCAGCGTTGCCGTACAGGGGAACACTGAAGCTTTCTTT | CSVAVQGNTEAFF | TRBJ1-1 | TRBV29-1 | many | NA
TGTGCCAGTAGTATGGGAATTACTAGCGGGAGTGGTAGTGAGCAGTTCTTC | CASSMGITSGSGSEQFF | TRBJ2-1 | TRBV19 | NA | TRBD2
TGTGCCAGCAGCTTCGAGACAGGGGTCTACGAGCAGTACTTC | CASSFETGVYEQYF | TRBJ2-7 | TRBV7-8 | NA | TRBD1
TGTGCCAGCAGGAGGGGGGGGGCGGGAGTCACATCCTACGAGCAGTACTTC | CASRRGGAGVTSYEQYF | TRBJ2-7 | TRBV28 | many | NA
TGTGCCAGCAGTGATGGCTTCAGCGACGCCGGGGAGCTGTTTTTT | CASSDGFSDAGELFF | TRBJ2-2 | TRBV25-1 | NA | NA
TGTGCCAGCAGCCGTCGCCCCAGGCTTGCCAGCACAGATACGCAGTATTTT | CASSRRPRLASTDTQYF | TRBJ2-3 | TRBV11-2 | many | NA
TGCAGCGTTCTAAGGAGGAGCTCCCGGGACAGCTTCTACGAGCAGTACTTC | CSVLRRSSRDSFYEQYF | TRBJ2-7 | TRBV29-1 | NA | TRBD1
TGTGCCAGCAGTAGACAGGGACTAGCGGCTGACAATGAGCAGTTCTTC | CASSRQGLAADNEQFF | TRBJ2-1 | TRBV27 | many | TRBD2